Listed below are T cell receptor beta chains from one sample, sequenced in a study of T-cell reconstitution after alpha-beta-depleted transplantation in children. One entry per CDR3 protein, called by TCRdb with MiXCR from the PCR reads. In the table there are hundreds of thousands of distinct CDR3 sequences, 16% of which are singletons. Specimen: PBMCs from the stem cell graft donor, collected from the stem cell graft. These receptors all stem from a human donor who donated a stem cell graft to a child with acute myeloid leukemia. CDR3s include the opening cysteine and the closing phenylalanine or tryptophan. A D gene is named only where the DNA matches it firmly. Some rows mark clone size as missing; the rest say once, few, many or name a class of expanded clone.

V	J	D	size	DNA	CDR3
TRBV20-1	TRBJ1-2	TRBD1	many	TGCAGTGCTGAAGGGGGACAGGGGGCTTTCTATGGCTACACCTTC	CSAEGGQGAFYGYTF
TRBV29-1	TRBJ1-2	TRBD1	few	TGCAGCGTTGATGAGGGGGCGTTAAGAATCGGCTATGGCTACACCTTC	CSVDEGALRIGYGYTF
TRBV5-1	TRBJ2-1	NA	NA	TGCGCCAGCAGCGTTAGGGCGGGTGAGCAGTTCTTC	CASSVRAGEQFF
TRBV7-2	TRBJ1-4	TRBD1	many	TGTGCCAGCAGCCGGGACAGTAGTAATGAAAAACTGTTTTTT	CASSRDSSNEKLFF
TRBV7-9	TRBJ2-5	NA	NA	TGTGCCAGCAGCTTAGGATCGGGCAGAGATCCTAAAGAGACCCAGTACTTC	CASSLGSGRDPKETQYF
TRBV21-1	TRBJ2-7	NA	NA	TGTGCCAGCAGCAAAGAGGAGGAGGCCAGTCTGTCCTACGAGCAGTACTTC	CASSKEEEASLSYEQYF
TRBV28	TRBJ1-5	TRBD1	NA	TGTGCCAGCAGTCCCTCCTACAGGGGAAGCAATCAGCCCCAGCATTTT	CASSPSYRGSNQPQHF
TRBV20-1	TRBJ2-3	TRBD2	many	TGCAGTGCTAGTCCCCTAGCGGGGGCCCAAGATACGCAGTATTTT	CSASPLAGAQDTQYF
TRBV7-2	TRBJ2-5	NA	NA	TGTGCCAGCGGCTTATCGCTACAGCCCATCCAAGAGACCCAGTACTTC	CASGLSLQPIQETQYF
TRBV6-1	TRBJ1-4	NA	few	TGTGCCAGCAGTACCCGGGACCGCCTTAATGAAAAACTGTTTTTT	CASSTRDRLNEKLFF
TRBV20-1	TRBJ2-1	NA	many	TGCAGTGCTAGCCCTGTCGCGGGTGAGCAGTTCTTC	CSASPVAGEQFF
TRBV6-1	TRBJ2-4	NA	NA	TGTGCCAGCACCTCCCAGGCGGGGAGGGCCAAAAACATTCAGTACTTC	CASTSQAGRAKNIQYF
TRBV7-2	TRBJ2-5	NA	many	TGTGCCAGCAGCTTAGGCCCGGGGAAAGAGACCCAGTACTTC	CASSLGPGKETQYF
TRBV5-4	TRBJ2-7	NA	many	TGTGCCAGCAGCTTGGAGTTGGGGGCGGAGGAGCAGTACTTC	CASSLELGAEEQYF
TRBV12-3/TRBV12-4	TRBJ2-3	TRBD2	NA	TGTGCCAGCAGCCCCTTGAGCGGGGGTATCTCAGATACGCAGTATTTT	CASSPLSGGISDTQYF
TRBV7-2	TRBJ1-5	NA	few	TGTGCCAGCAGCTTTGGAGATTTTAGCAATCAGCCCCAGCATTTT	CASSFGDFSNQPQHF
TRBV12-3/TRBV12-4	TRBJ1-2	NA	many	TGTGCCAGCAGTCTCCGACCTGACTCTAACTATGGCTACACCTTC	CASSLRPDSNYGYTF
TRBV20-1	TRBJ1-1	NA	few	TGCAGTGCTAGGCGACTCCCCCGGGACACTGAAGCTTTCTTT	CSARRLPRDTEAFF
TRBV6-5	TRBJ2-5	NA	many	TGTGCCAGCAGTGTCCTGGGGACCCAGTACTTC	CASSVLGTQYF
TRBV7-9	TRBJ2-2	NA	NA	TGTGCCAGCAGCTTAGTCCGGCCGAACACCGGGGAGCTGTTTTTT	CASSLVRPNTGELFF
TRBV12-3/TRBV12-4	TRBJ1-5	NA	many	TGTGCCAGCAGTCCAGACAGCGACAATCAGCCCCAGCATTTT	CASSPDSDNQPQHF
TRBV7-2	TRBJ2-1	TRBD1	NA	TGTGCCAGCAGCTTAACCTACAGGGGAAGCTCCTACAATGAGCAGTTCTTC	CASSLTYRGSSYNEQFF
TRBV20-1	TRBJ1-5	NA	many	TGCAGTGCTAGAGTTGCAGGGGTCCTCAATCAGCCCCAGCATTTT	CSARVAGVLNQPQHF
TRBV6-1	TRBJ2-1	NA	many	TGTGCCAGCAGTCCCGCTGTGGCTGGGGAGCAGTTCTTC	CASSPAVAGEQFF
TRBV24-1	TRBJ2-1	TRBD2	NA	TGTGCCACCAGTGCTTTACTAGCGGGGGAGCGGAATGAGCAGTTCTTC	CATSALLAGERNEQFF
TRBV20-1	TRBJ2-5	TRBD2	NA	TGCAGTGCTCGTACGGGACTAGCGTCGGGGTATGGGCAAGAGACCCAGTACTTC	CSARTGLASGYGQETQYF
TRBV7-2	TRBJ2-2	TRBD1	NA	TGTGCCAGCAGCTCGGGACAGGGAGCGGGCACCGGGGAGCTGTTTTTT	CASSSGQGAGTGELFF
TRBV7-9	TRBJ2-3	NA	few	TGTGCCAGCAGCGGGGCCACAGGGACAGATACGCAGTATTTT	CASSGATGTDTQYF
TRBV2	TRBJ1-1	NA	once	TGTGCCAGCATTGAGCCAGGGAACACTGAAGCTTTCTTT	CASIEPGNTEAFF
TRBV7-2	TRBJ1-2	TRBD1	NA	TGTGCCAGCAGCTTGCAGGGGGCGCTTGGCTACACCTTC	CASSLQGALGYTF
TRBV20-1	TRBJ2-1	TRBD2	few	TGCAGTGCTCTTAGCGGGGGGGCCTTTAATGAGCAGTTCTTC	CSALSGGAFNEQFF
TRBV6-5	TRBJ1-2	TRBD1	NA	TGTGCCAGCAGTTACTCCCGAAGGCGGGACAGGGGAGACTATGGCTACACCTTC	CASSYSRRRDRGDYGYTF
TRBV20-1	TRBJ2-5	TRBD1	many	TGCAGTGCTAGAGGATTTGGACAGGGCGAAATAAAGGGGGAAGAGACCCAGTACTTC	CSARGFGQGEIKGEETQYF